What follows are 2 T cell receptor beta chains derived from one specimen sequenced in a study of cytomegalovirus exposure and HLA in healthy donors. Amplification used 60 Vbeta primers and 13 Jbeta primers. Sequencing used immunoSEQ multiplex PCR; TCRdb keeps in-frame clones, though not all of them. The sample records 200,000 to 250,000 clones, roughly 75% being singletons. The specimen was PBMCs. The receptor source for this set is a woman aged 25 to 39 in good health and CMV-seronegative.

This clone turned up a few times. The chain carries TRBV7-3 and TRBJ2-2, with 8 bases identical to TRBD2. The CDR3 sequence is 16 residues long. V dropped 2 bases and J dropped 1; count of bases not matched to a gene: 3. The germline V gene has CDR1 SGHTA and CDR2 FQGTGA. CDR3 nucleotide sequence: TGTGCCAGCAGCTTATCAACTAGCGGGAACACCGGGGAGCTGTTTTTT. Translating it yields CASSLSTSGNTGELFF.

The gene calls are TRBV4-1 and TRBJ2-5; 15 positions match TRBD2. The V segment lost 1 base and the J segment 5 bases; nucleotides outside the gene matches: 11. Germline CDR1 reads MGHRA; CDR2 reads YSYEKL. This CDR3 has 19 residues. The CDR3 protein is CASSQGTSGRAPWYETQYF. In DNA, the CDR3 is TGCGCCAGCAGCCAAGGGACTAGCGGGAGGGCCCCTTGGTACGAGACCCAGTACTTC.